This T cell receptor beta chain derives from a study of blood T cell repertoires in COVID-19. For the study at large: Acute and convalescent COVID-19 samples came from the United States, Italy and Spain. The cDNA or gDNA used as material had been derived from T cells, B-cell-depleted T cells, or PBMCs.

Germline V gene data show CDR1 as LGHDT and CDR2 as YNNKEL (reference sequence). The CDR3 is 14 amino acids. Trimming cost V 5 bases and J 0 bases, with 11 bases left between them. The method was immunoSEQ multiplex PCR; TCRdb's version includes in-frame clones alone and lacks a portion of them. In the table there are about 73,000 clones, 90% of which are singletons. The chain has TRBV3-1 (or the pseudogene TRBV3-2) and TRBJ2-7; possibly TRBD1 for D (5 bases). The sequencing sample was made of peripheral blood. The sequence derives from a woman aged 18-30 years with acute or convalescent COVID-19. CDR3 nucleotide sequence: TGTGCCAGCAGCAACCGACAGTTCTCCTACGAGCAGTACTTC. Translated, it gives CASSNRQFSYEQYF.